This T cell receptor beta chain was captured by sequencing in a study of blood T cell repertoires in COVID-19 (TCRdb year 2020). Study-level background: Samples covering the acute and convalescent phases of COVID-19 were provided by collaborators in the United States, Italy and Spain. The material from the prospective study consisted of cDNA or gDNA derived from T cells, B-cell-depleted T cells, or PBMCs. Deeply sampled blood TCRbeta repertoires from subjects exposed to, actively infected with, or recovered from COVID-19 were included in the dataset. The repertoires were released in a freely available public database intended as a resource for research on the immune response to SARS-CoV-2. The samples were drawn from the first 160 participants of the ongoing ImmuneRACE study and from some 1,300 subjects provided by 6 global collaborators. A de-identified subject ID, COVID-19 status, age in years and sex were almost always included in the sample metadata. Where available, HLA class I and class II types were taken from metadata supplied by the sample provider and were not determined by assay-based typing. Study-wide conclusions, independent of this receptor: The amount of clinical and demographic metadata varied by source and participant and was provided uncurated.

The collaborating institutions used their own protocols to collect whole blood in K2EDTA tubes. For TCRbeta analysis, collaborator samples were shipped as frozen whole blood, as isolated PBMCs, or as DNA extracted from either sample type. CDR1 and CDR2, per the germline V gene (reference sequence), are LNHDA and SQIVND. Spanning cysteine to phenylalanine, the CDR3 consists of 15 amino acids. Kept here is only the CDR3 DNA, which spans 45 bases and is read in frame from base 1. Trimming at the junction amounts to 4 bases on V and 0 bases on J, and the germline ends lie 12 bases apart. The immunoSEQ Assay, a bias-controlled multiplex PCR, was used to amplify TCRbeta CDR3 regions from genomic DNA. The paper's processing steps were these. Within the assay, amplification of reference gene primers was used to estimate how many nucleated cells each sample contained. To quantify the absolute abundance of each unique TCRbeta CDR3 rearrangement, sequence reads were collapsed and filtered. Productive Simpson clonality was computed per sample as the square root of Simpson's diversity index over productive rearrangements. TCRdb limited this immuneACCESS table to in-frame rearrangements with V and J called. A share of clones is missing; checked studies link under half to unresolved V genes, and the rest is unexplained. The V and J calls and the clone size are those of that table, but D and trimming were determined from the DNA. The sample contains about 120,000 clones, approximately 81% of them found a single time. The top ten hold approximately 4% of the sample.

In the case of this clone: It lacks a known antigen. Per-base qualities were not stored, and no clone one base away is much larger.

The rearrangement joined TRBV19 to TRBJ1-1; the D gene assignment is ambiguous. Source material: peripheral blood. This receptor was identified in a woman aged 80 or over with acute or convalescent COVID-19. The DNA reads as follows: TGTGCCAGTAGTAGGAATGAGGATGTGAACACTGAAGCTTTCTTT. It translates to CASSRNEDVNTEAFF.